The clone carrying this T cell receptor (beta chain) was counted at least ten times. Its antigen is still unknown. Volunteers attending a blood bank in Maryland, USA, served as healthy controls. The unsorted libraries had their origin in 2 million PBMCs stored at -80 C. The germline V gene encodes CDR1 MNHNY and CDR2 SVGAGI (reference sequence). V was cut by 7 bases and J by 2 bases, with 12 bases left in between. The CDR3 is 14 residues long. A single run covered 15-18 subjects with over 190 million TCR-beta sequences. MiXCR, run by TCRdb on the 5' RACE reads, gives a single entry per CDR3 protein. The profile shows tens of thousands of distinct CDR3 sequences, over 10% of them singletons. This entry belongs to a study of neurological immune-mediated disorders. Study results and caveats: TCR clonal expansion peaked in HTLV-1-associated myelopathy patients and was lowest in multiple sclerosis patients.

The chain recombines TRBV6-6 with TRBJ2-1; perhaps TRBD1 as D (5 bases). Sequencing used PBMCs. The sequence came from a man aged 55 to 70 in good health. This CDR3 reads CASNIDSTYNEQFF. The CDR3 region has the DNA TGTGCCAGCAACATAGACAGTACCTACAATGAGCAGTTCTTC.